This T cell receptor (beta chain) was captured by sequencing in a study of PD-1 blockade in classical Hodgkin lymphoma. Measured with immunoSEQ multiplex PCR; TCRdb has only the in-frame clones, and not every one. This table has tens of thousands of clones, roughly 91% appearing once. No patient escaped relapse after autologous stem cell transplantation, and brentuximab vedotin exposure varied. J lost 4 bases, V lost 5 bases, and 8 bases had no gene match. Looked up from germline, CDR1 is SGHDT and CDR2 is YYEEEE. CDR3 length: 14 residues. This chain joins TRBV5-6 and TRBJ1-2; TRBD1 matches at 7 bases. The sequence derives from a human donor with classical Hodgkin lymphoma. The sample in question was peripheral blood mononuclear cells (PBMCs), obtained at baseline. In DNA, the CDR3 is TGTGCCAGCAGGGGGACGGGACAGATCTATGGCTACACCTTC. It specifies CASRGTGQIYGYTF.